The clone carrying this T cell receptor beta chain was picked up a small number of times. Antigen specificity is unknown. This record comes from a study of beta chain features in type 1 diabetes. CDR1 LNHDA and CDR2 SQIVND come from the germline V gene (reference sequence). CDR3 length equals 16 residues. V lost 5 bases and J lost 0, with 14 bases in between. Reverse transcribing all isolated RNA meant expressed TCRB transcripts were sequenced. TCRdb's table, derived via immunoSEQ multiplex PCR, lists solely in-frame clones and lacks some. The sample contains over 300,000 clones, less than 9.5% of which appear only once. Overall study results and limits: Equally in patients and controls, shorter templates might have been favored by PCR. The analysis here could not establish whether HLA type shapes TCRB rearrangement.

A CD45RO/CCR7/CD25/CD127/CD95/CD27 panel sorted naive, central memory, regulatory and stem cell-like memory CD4+ cells. Every sorted population was more than 98% pure. The chain recombines TRBV19 with TRBJ2-1; a weak D match, TRBD2 (5 bases). The sequenced sample was central memory CD4+ T cells from blood. This clonotype originated in a woman under 30 in good health. CDR3 sequence (DNA): TGTGCCAGTAGTCTTGGGTACGGAGGCTCCTACAATGAGCAGTTCTTC. Its translation is CASSLGYGGSYNEQFF.